One T cell receptor (beta chain) is described in this entry. This clone's antigen is unknown. No base quality values were provided; no much bigger clone lies one nucleotide off. On the immunoSEQ human TCRbeta survey platform, TCRbeta CDR3 regions were amplified and barcoded with a two-step multiplex PCR. Libraries were sequenced on Illumina instruments, and IgH from the same samples was sequenced in parallel. The original pipeline was this. Raw reads were filtered against IMGT V, D, J definitions and binned by a nearest-neighbor algorithm to remove PCR and sequencing errors. A clone was defined by an identical nucleotide sequence, and differential abundance between tissues was tested with a Fisher exact test for each clone at a pFDR threshold of p<0.01. Clones with frequencies too low for statistical inference were excluded by a minimum inclusion filter of 10 in either sample. The immunoSEQ Analyzer was used for pairwise clonal comparisons, while IMGT tools were used to assess gene family usage. Not all clones reach the TCRdb copy of this immuneACCESS table, which keeps in-frame sequences only. Checked studies attribute under half of the gap to unresolved V genes and leave the rest unexplained. V and J calls and clone size are given by that table; D and trimming were obtained from the DNA. The sample records 95,000 to 100,000 clones, 72% of which are singletons. The ten largest make up just under 2% of the sample.

Repertoire sequencing was done on genomic DNA taken from frozen pancreas tissue. The DNeasy Blood and Tissue Kit was used to extract roughly 1.9-3.1 ug of genomic DNA from umbilical cord blood or frozen pancreas. The sample belongs to a study of fetal regulatory T cell absence and autoimmunity (dated by TCRdb to the late 2010s). Turning to the overall study: The IPEX patients showed exocrine pancreas autoimmunity in the absence of clinical diabetes. The paper's findings and limits, for the study overall: Cord blood and pancreas had broadly similar TRB gene family usage, resembling published neonatal and adult repertoires. The oligoclonal enrichment was interpreted as support for antigen-driven autoimmunity in the pancreas before birth in IPEX syndrome. Compared with cord blood, the pancreas TCR compartment showed significant oligoclonal enrichment, and some top clones were enriched more than 95-fold.

Inclusive of the bounding cysteine and phenylalanine, the CDR3 is 16 residues long. Kept here is only the CDR3 DNA, which spans 48 bases and is read in frame from base 1. V gives up 6 bases and J gives up 4 bases, and the segment between their germline ends measures 20 bases. The germline V gene supplies CDR1 MGHDK and CDR2 SYGVNS. The specimen sequenced was pancreas tissue. The receptor was derived from a male donor with IPEX syndrome. The rearrangement joined TRBV25-1 to TRBJ2-3; tentative D gene TRBD2, with 6 bases matching. The DNA sequence is as follows: TGTGCCAGCAGCTACGGGACTCCACCTCGGGCAGATACGCAGTATTTT. This gives the protein CASSYGTPPRADTQYF.